The 24 T cell receptor beta chains presented below share a single source sample, sequenced in a study of blood T cell repertoires in COVID-19. Sequencing was performed with immunoSEQ multiplex PCR; in TCRdb, only in-frame clones are kept and a portion is missing. The sample has about 150,000 clones, roughly 90% seen once. The sequencing input was peripheral blood. Receptor source: a woman aged 70-85 years with acute or convalescent COVID-19.

The rearrangement links TRBV2 to TRBJ2-1, with D perhaps TRBD1 (5 bases). Trimming took 6 bases from V and 8 from J, leaving 11 bases between them. Germline V gene sequence: CDR1 SNHLY, CDR2 FYNNEI. The CDR3 is 12 residues long. The CDR3 sequence: CASSAGSHEQFF. CDR3 nucleotides: TGTGCCAGCAGCGCAGGGTCCCATGAGCAGTTCTTC. The entire variable domain, with the rest obtained from reference TRBV2 and TRBJ2-1, is as follows: EPEVTQTPSHQVTQMGQEVILRCVPISNHLYFYWYRQILGQKVEFLVSFYNNEISEKSEIFDDQFSVERPDGSNFTLKIRSTKLEDSAMYFCASSAGSHEQFFGPGTRLTVL.

The chain couples TRBV9 to TRBJ1-4, with 10 bases aligning to TRBD1. Germline V lookup: CDR1 SGDLS, CDR2 YYNGEE. V was clipped by 3 bases and J by 7 bases; unmatched bases: 6. The CDR3 loop spans 15 amino acids. Here the CDR3 reads CASSEDRGRFEKLFF. The CDR3 DNA follows: TGTGCCAGCAGCGAAGACAGGGGGCGCTTTGAAAAACTGTTTTTT.

The chain joins TRBV21-1 to TRBJ1-1; whether TRBD1, the table's D call, matches the DNA was not checked. TRBV21-1 is a known pseudogene. The CDR3 covers 15 residues. CDR3 sequence: CASSKGNRSNTEAFF. CDR3 coding DNA: TGTGCCAGCAGCAAAGGTAACAGATCGAACACTGAAGCTTTCTTT.

The chain has TRBV5-5 and TRBJ1-1, with D possibly TRBD1 on 6 matching bases. Germline V gene lookup returns CDR1 SGHKS and CDR2 YYEKEE (reference sequence). The CDR3 spans 15 residues. With 1 base removed from V and 1 base from J, the gap between germline ends came to 11 bases. The CDR3 loop reads CASSLFGTQNTEAFF. In DNA, the CDR3 is TGTGCCAGCAGCTTGTTCGGGACACAGAACACTGAAGCTTTCTTT. Using reference TRBV5-5 and TRBJ1-1 for the parts outside the CDR3, the full variable domain is DAGVTQSPTHLIKTRGQQVTLRCSPISGHKSVSWYQQVLGQGPQFIFQYYEKEERGRGNFPDRFSARQFPNYSSELNVNALLLGDSALYLCASSLFGTQNTEAFFGQGTRLTVV.

This clone came up once. This chain uses TRBV7-9 with TRBJ1-1, with 8 bases fitting TRBD1. The CDR3 totals 14 residues. J was trimmed by 3 bases and V by 4 bases; bases with no gene match: 4. Germline assignment: CDR1 SEHNR and CDR2 FQNEAQ (reference sequence). The CDR3 nucleotides are TGTGCCAGCAGCTCCCAGGGGGCGGACACTGAAGCTTTCTTT. This encodes CASSSQGADTEAFF.

The chain joins TRBV19 to TRBJ2-1, with 7 bases fitting TRBD2. Germline CDR1 is LNHDA and CDR2 is SQIVND (reference sequence). The CDR3 spans 16 residues. The J segment lost 0 bases and the V segment lost 4 bases, leaving 6 bases of the junction unmatched. CDR3: CASSRGGASSYNEQFF. For the CDR3, the DNA is TGTGCCAGTAGTAGGGGGGGAGCGAGCTCCTACAATGAGCAGTTCTTC. Together with reference TRBV19 and TRBJ2-1, the CDR3 gives the full variable domain: DGGITQSPKYLFRKEGQNVTLSCEQNLNHDAMYWYRQDPGQGLRLIYYSQIVNDFQKGDIAEGYSVSREKKESFPLTVTSAQKNPTAFYLCASSRGGASSYNEQFFGPGTRLTVL.

The rearrangement uses TRBV7-9 and TRBJ2-5; 11 bases agree with TRBD2. Germline V gene data show CDR1 as SEHNR and CDR2 as FQNEAQ (reference sequence). V was pared by 1 base and J by 0 bases, with 1 base of the junction left unmatched. CDR3 size: 16 residues. The CDR3 DNA follows: TGTGCCAGCAGCTTAGGGACTAGCGGGTACCAAGAGACCCAGTACTTC. Protein product: CASSLGTSGYQETQYF. Full variable domain (missing parts from reference TRBV7-9 and TRBJ2-5): DTGVSQNPRHKITKRGQNVTFRCDPISEHNRLYWYRQTLGQGPEFLTYFQNEAQLEKSRLLSDRFSAERPKGSFSTLEIQRTEQGDSAMYLCASSLGTSGYQETQYFGPGTRLLVL.

The chain couples TRBV3-1 (or the pseudogene TRBV3-2) to TRBJ2-1; TRBD1 matches at 12 bases. Per the germline V gene, CDR1 is LGHDT and CDR2 is YNNKEL (reference sequence). The CDR3 is 14 amino acids. The V and J ends lost 2 bases and 16 bases, in that order; junction bases with no gene match: 9. CDR3 loop: CASSQPGTGGIKFF. DNA for the CDR3: TGTGCCAGCAGCCAACCTGGGACAGGGGGCATCAAATTCTTC.

V and J are TRBV14 and TRBJ2-3; D is ambiguous. Trimming took off 0 bases at V and 0 bases at J, with 4 bases between the two ends. This CDR3 is built from 14 residues. CDR1 is SGHDN, CDR2 FVKESK, per germline. CDR3 region: CASSQEGSTDTQYF. The CDR3 DNA sequence: TGTGCCAGCAGCCAAGAGGGCAGCACAGATACGCAGTATTTT. Together with reference TRBV14 and TRBJ2-3, the CDR3 gives the full variable domain: EAGVTQFPSHSVIEKGQTVTLRCDPISGHDNLYWYRRVMGKEIKFLLHFVKESKQDESGMPNNRFLAERTGGTYSTLKVQPAELEDSGVYFCASSQEGSTDTQYFGPGTRLTVL.

V and J are TRBV6-5 and TRBJ1-2; tentative D call: TRBD1 (6 bases). From germline, CDR1 is MNHEY and CDR2 SVGAGI. With 6 bases removed from V and 6 bases from J, the gap between germline ends came to 20 bases. CDR3 size: 15 residues. This chain's CDR3 is CASRGTFLPYHGYTF. The CDR3 bases are TGTGCCAGCAGGGGGACATTCCTCCCTTACCATGGCTACACCTTC.

The chain links TRBV7-3 to TRBJ2-7, with D perhaps matching TRBD2 (6 bases). Germline CDR1 SGHTA, CDR2 FQGTGA. The CDR3 has 13 residues. V lost 5 bases and J lost 7, with 15 bases in between. The DNA for the CDR3 is TGTGCCAGCAGCCTAGCACGGGGGAGGGAGCAGTACTTC. It yields the protein CASSLARGREQYF.

A few counts support this clone. The chain employs TRBV24-1 and TRBJ2-5; TRBD1 aligns across 9 bases. This CDR3 has 16 amino acids. Germline CDR1 KGHDR, CDR2 SFDVKD. Germline trimming cut 9 bases from V and 0 bases from J; bases unmatched to any gene: 10. CDR3 residues: CATSESGTGYQETQYF. CDR3 nucleotide sequence: TGTGCCACCTCAGAATCCGGGACAGGGTACCAAGAGACCCAGTACTTC.

The chain has TRBV14 and TRBJ2-3, with D possibly TRBD2 on 6 matching bases. With 4 bases removed from V and 0 bases from J, the gap between germline ends came to 14 bases. From germline, CDR1 is SGHDN and CDR2 FVKESK. This CDR3 region has 16 residues. The CDR3 here is CASSRRGGISTDTQYF. The CDR3 region has the DNA TGTGCCAGCAGCCGCCGTGGGGGGATTAGCACAGATACGCAGTATTTT.

V gene TRBV24-1 combines with J gene TRBJ1-4; D is ambiguous. In germline, CDR1 is KGHDR, CDR2 SFDVKD. V dropped 11 bases and J dropped 7 bases, with 19 bases sitting between them. The CDR3 consists of 14 residues. CDR3 nucleotide sequence: TGTGCCAAAGGATGGGAGGTGTCCTGTGAAAAACTGTTTTTT. Translation gives CAKGWEVSCEKLFF.

DNA of the CDR3: TGTGCCAGCACCGCCCGTCCGGGACAGGATCAGCCCCAGCATTTT. This translates into CASTARPGQDQPQHF. V gene TRBV7-2 combines with J gene TRBJ1-5, with 8 bases fitting TRBD1. V shed 7 bases and J 5 bases; nucleotides not matched to a gene: 10. The CDR3 runs to 15 residues. The germline V gene encodes CDR1 SGHTA and CDR2 FQGNSA.

The chain links TRBV29-1 to TRBJ2-5, with D possibly matching TRBD2 (5 bases). Germline V lookup: CDR1 SQVTM, CDR2 ANQGSEA. The CDR3 has 12 amino acids. The V and J ends lost 4 bases and 1 base respectively, with 7 bases between them. In nucleotides, the CDR3 is TGCAGCGTTGCGCTAGCCCAAGAGACCCAGTACTTC. Translation gives CSVALAQETQYF.

The chain joins TRBV5-1 to TRBJ2-6; TRBD1 matches at 9 bases. Germline V gene data show CDR1 as SGHRS and CDR2 as YFSETQ. V lost 2 bases and J lost 2; bases outside the gene matches: 5. This CDR3 has 17 amino acids. The CDR3: CASSLGQGSPGANVLTF. DNA for the CDR3: TGCGCCAGCAGCTTAGGACAGGGGAGCCCTGGGGCCAACGTCCTGACTTTC.

The V gene is TRBV2, the J gene TRBJ1-1; a weak D match, TRBD1 (6 bases). The CDR3 is 14 residues long. The ends were cut back, 3 bases at V and 1 base at J, with 9 bases in the middle. Per the germline V gene, CDR1 is SNHLY and CDR2 is FYNNEI. The CDR3 protein is CASSEGRGNTEAFF. The CDR3 DNA reads TGTGCCAGCAGTGAGGGCAGGGGGAACACTGAAGCTTTCTTT.

The chain joins TRBV27 to TRBJ2-4, with TRBD1 as a possible D gene (6 bases). Per the germline V gene, CDR1 is MNHEY and CDR2 is SMNVEV (reference sequence). Trimming removed 6 bases from V and 8 bases from J, with 17 bases in between. The CDR3 totals 14 residues. CDR3 DNA: TGTGCCAGCAGGCCCAGGGGACGTTGGGACATTCAGTACTTC. Translation gives CASRPRGRWDIQYF.

The chain couples TRBV28 to TRBJ1-1; D is ambiguous. The germline V gene has CDR1 MDHEN and CDR2 SYDVKM. V was shortened by 7 bases and J by 2 bases, with 5 bases between the two germline ends. This CDR3 is built from 11 residues. The CDR3 DNA sequence: TGTGCCAGCACATTCAACACTGAAGCTTTCTTT. It yields the protein CASTFNTEAFF.

This clone was found once. The chain joins TRBV27 to TRBJ2-1, with TRBD2 matching 14 bases. CDR3 length equals 15 residues. Germline CDR1 MNHEY, CDR2 SMNVEV (reference sequence). The J segment lost 10 bases and the V segment lost 5 bases, leaving 7 bases of the junction unmatched. In DNA form, the CDR3 reads TGTGCCAGCAGTGGAAGACTAGCGGGAGGGACGGAGCAGTTCTTC. This gives the protein CASSGRLAGGTEQFF.

The rearrangement links TRBV9 to TRBJ2-2; TRBD2 agrees at 8 bases. The CDR3 runs to 17 residues. Per the germline V gene, CDR1 is SGDLS and CDR2 is YYNGEE. V shed 0 bases, J shed 7 bases, and the junction held 11 bases outside the gene matches. The CDR3 coding sequence is TGTGCCAGCAGCGTAGGAGGCATTCGGGGGGGCTGCGGGGAGCTGTTTTTT. Its translation: CASSVGGIRGGCGELFF.

This clone was seen a single time. The rearrangement uses TRBV28 and TRBJ1-4; no clear D. Germline CDR1 reads MDHEN; CDR2 reads SYDVKM. V lost 3 bases and J 8 bases, leaving 10 bases between the germline ends. CDR3 length: 13 residues. This chain's CDR3 is CASSLFAREKLFF. The CDR3 bases are TGTGCCAGCAGTTTGTTTGCGCGGGAAAAACTGTTTTTT.

This clone has only one observation. The chain is built from TRBV5-8 and TRBJ2-5, with 7 bases that match TRBD1. J gave up 5 bases and V 4 bases, and 8 bases lay outside the gene matches. The V gene's germline CDR1 is SGHTS and CDR2 YDEGEE. This CDR3 region has 14 residues. The CDR3: CASSTRQGWETQYF. CDR3 sequence (DNA): TGTGCCAGCAGCACCCGACAGGGCTGGGAGACCCAGTACTTC.